This T cell receptor beta chain was recorded in a study of blood T cell repertoires in COVID-19. Study summary: In each case, the material was cDNA or gDNA derived from T cells, B-cell-depleted T cells, or PBMCs.

Trimming cost V 6 bases and J 1 base; bases outside gene matches: 4. The germline CDR1 and CDR2 sequences are KGHSH and LQKENI. The CDR3 spans 14 residues. Method: immunoSEQ multiplex PCR; TCRdb's copy keeps in-frame clones and lacks some. Here the sample spans 150,000 to 200,000 clones, almost 85% being singletons. The sequenced sample consisted of peripheral blood. V usage is TRBV18 and J usage is TRBJ1-1; 8 bases are a match to TRBD1. This TCR came from a human donor with acute or convalescent COVID-19. The donor label of this sample is uncertain. The CDR3 loop is CASSFGQGNTEAFF. Here the CDR3 DNA reads TGTGCCAGCTCCTTCGGACAGGGGAACACTGAAGCTTTCTTT.